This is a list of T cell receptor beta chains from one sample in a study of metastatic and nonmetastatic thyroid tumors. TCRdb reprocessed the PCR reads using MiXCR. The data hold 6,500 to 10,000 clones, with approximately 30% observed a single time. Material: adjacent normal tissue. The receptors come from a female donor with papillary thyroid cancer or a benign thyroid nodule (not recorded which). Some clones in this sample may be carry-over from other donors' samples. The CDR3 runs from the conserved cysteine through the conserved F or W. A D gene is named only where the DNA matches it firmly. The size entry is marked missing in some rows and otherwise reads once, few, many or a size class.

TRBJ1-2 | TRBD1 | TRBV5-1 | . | TGCGCCAGCAGCCCCGGGACAGTGGTCTATGGCTACACCTTC | CASSPGTVVYGYTF
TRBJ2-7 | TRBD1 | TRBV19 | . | TGTGCCAGTGAGACCGGGACAGGGGGCGGGGAGCAGTACTTC | CASETGTGGGEQYF
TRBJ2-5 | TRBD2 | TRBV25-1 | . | TGTGCCAGCAGACTAGCGGGGGGCCAAGAGACCCAGTACTTC | CASRLAGGQETQYF
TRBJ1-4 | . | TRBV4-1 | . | TGCGCCAGCAGCCAAGACGACAGAAGTGGTCGAGAAAAACTGTTTTTT | CASSQDDRSGREKLFF
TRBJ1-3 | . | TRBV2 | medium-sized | TGTGCCAGCAGTGAAGCGCAGGGATTCTCTGGAAACACCATATATTTT | CASSEAQGFSGNTIYF
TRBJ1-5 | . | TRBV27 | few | TGTGCCAGCAGTTTATCCCCAGGGGAACAGCCCCAGCATTTT | CASSLSPGEQPQHF
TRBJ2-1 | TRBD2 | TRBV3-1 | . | TGTGCCAGCAGTCCCGGCGGCGGGAGCTATGAGCAGTTCTTC | CASSPGGGSYEQFF
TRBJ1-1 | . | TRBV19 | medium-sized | TGTGCCAGTAGTCGCAGGCTGAACACTGAAGCTTTCTTT | CASSRRLNTEAFF
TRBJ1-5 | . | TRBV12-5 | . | TGTGCTAGTGGTTTGGCCCCCCCCCTACACAACCAGCCCCAGCATTTT | CASGLAPPLHNQPQHF
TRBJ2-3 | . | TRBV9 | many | TGTGCCAGCAGCGTAGGGGTATCAATCACAGATACGCAGTATTTT | CASSVGVSITDTQYF
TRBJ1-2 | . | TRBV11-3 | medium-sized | TGTGCCAGCAGAGAAAATCAGGGTAGTGGCTACACCTTC | CASRENQGSGYTF
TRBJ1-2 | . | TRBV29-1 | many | TGCAGCGTAGCCCCTGGGGGGGGGAACTATGGCTACACCTTC | CSVAPGGGNYGYTF
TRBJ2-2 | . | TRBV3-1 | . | TGTGCCAGCAGCCATCTGACCTACATCGGGGGCGAAAACACCGGGGAGCTGTTTTTT | CASSHLTYIGGENTGELFF